The 16 T cell receptor beta chains below were found in one sample sequenced in a study of beta chain features in type 1 diabetes. The study reverse transcribed the entire isolated RNA, so it sequenced expressed TCRB transcripts. Profiled with immunoSEQ multiplex PCR; TCRdb holds only in-frame clones, not every one. The sample lists approximately 40,000 clones, 50% occurring once. The material sequenced was stem cell memory CD4+ T cells from blood. The receptors come from a woman in her twenties or thirties in good health.

This clone was seen a handful of times. The chain employs TRBV5-6 and TRBJ2-5; tentatively, D is TRBD1 (6 bases). The CDR3 is made up of 14 amino acids. V shed 2 bases and J shed 2 bases, with 10 bases lying between them. Germline values: CDR1 SGHDT, CDR2 YYEEEE. This CDR3 is CASSFPDRQETQYF. The CDR3, as DNA: TGTGCCAGCAGCTTCCCGGACAGACAAGAGACCCAGTACTTC.

This clone was counted between two and nine times. The chain couples TRBV28 to TRBJ2-4; 13 bases line up with TRBD2. Germline lookup yields CDR1 MDHEN and CDR2 SYDVKM. This CDR3 spans 17 amino acids. The ends lost 7 bases at V and 0 bases at J; junction bases unmatched: 6. CDR3 amino acids: CASNSGLAGIAKNIQYF. CDR3 nucleotide sequence: TGTGCCAGCAACTCGGGACTAGCGGGAATAGCCAAAAACATTCAGTACTTC.

This clone was recorded a few times. The CDR3 DNA reads as TGTGCCAGCAGCTTAATGGTGGGCGGGAGCAAAGAGACCCAGTACTTC. Protein product: CASSLMVGGSKETQYF. This chain joins TRBV7-2 and TRBJ2-5, with 7 bases lining up with TRBD2. This CDR3 is built from 16 residues. The V gene's germline CDR1 is SGHTA and CDR2 FQGNSA. V shed 2 bases and J 3 bases; nucleotides not matched to a gene: 9.

The chain has TRBV10-3 and TRBJ2-3, with TRBD2 matching 7 bases. With V trimmed by 0 bases and J by 3 bases, 9 bases remained unmatched. Germline CDR1 is ENHRY and CDR2 is SYGVKD. CDR3 length: 17 residues. The CDR3 DNA reads as TGTGCCATCAGTGAGTCTGGAGGGAGGGCCTTGACAGATACGCAGTATTTT. It translates to CAISESGGRALTDTQYF.

This sequence joins TRBV5-1 and TRBJ2-7; tentative D call: TRBD1 (5 bases). V was shortened by 6 bases and J by 3 bases, with 10 bases between the two germline ends. CDR1 is SGHRS and CDR2 is YFSETQ in the germline V gene. The CDR3 has 12 residues. The CDR3 reads CASKDTDYEQYF. The DNA for the CDR3 is TGCGCCAGCAAGGACACCGACTACGAGCAGTACTTC.

The rearrangement uses TRBV5-1 and TRBJ2-1; TRBD2 matches at 10 bases. From germline, CDR1 is SGHRS and CDR2 YFSETQ. The CDR3 covers 16 residues. The V and J ends lost 0 bases and 0 bases, in that order; junction bases with no gene match: 0. The CDR3, as DNA: TGCGCCAGCAGCTTGGGACTAGCGGGCTCCTACAATGAGCAGTTCTTC. This translates into CASSLGLAGSYNEQFF.

The chain couples TRBV30 to TRBJ1-2; possible D gene TRBD1, 6 bases. Trimming left V 2 bases short and J 7 bases short, with 17 bases between. The germline gives CDR1 GTSNPN, CDR2 SVGIG (reference sequence). This CDR3 comprises 14 residues. Here the CDR3 reads CAWSYGGRGSGYTF. CDR3 nucleotide sequence: TGTGCCTGGAGTTACGGTGGCAGGGGAAGTGGCTACACCTTC.

The chain carries TRBV27 and TRBJ2-7; 9 bases agree with TRBD1. Germline-derived CDR1 and CDR2 are MNHEY and SMNVEV (reference sequence). V shed 5 bases, J shed 5 bases, and the junction held 10 bases outside the gene matches. The CDR3 has 15 residues. Here the CDR3 DNA reads TGTGCCAGCAGTAGCACCTGGGACAGGGTAAACGAGCAGTACTTC. This encodes CASSSTWDRVNEQYF.

The gene calls are TRBV18 and TRBJ1-4; D might be TRBD1 (5 bases). Trimming removed 1 base from V and 6 bases from J, with 9 bases in between. This CDR3 is built from 14 residues. CDR1 and CDR2 (germline): KGHSH, LQKENI. Here the CDR3 reads CASSPRVQDEKLFF. CDR3 DNA sequence: TGTGCCAGCTCACCACGTGTACAGGATGAAAAACTGTTTTTT.

V gene TRBV25-1 combines with J gene TRBJ2-6; 10 nucleotides align to TRBD1. This CDR3 comprises 18 residues. The germline V gene has CDR1 MGHDK and CDR2 SYGVNS. Trimming cost V 6 bases and J 3 bases; bases outside gene matches: 11. The CDR3 loop is CASRSAGQGTGGANVLTF. Written as DNA, the CDR3 is TGTGCCAGCAGGTCCGCGGGACAGGGGACCGGTGGGGCCAACGTCCTGACTTTC.

This rearrangement joins TRBV7-2 to TRBJ1-2, with D possibly TRBD1 on 5 matching bases. Germline CDR1 and CDR2: SGHTA and FQGNSA. The V end lost 0 bases, the J end lost 6 bases, and 11 bases lay between the germline ends. The CDR3 extends over 14 amino acids. CDR3 coding DNA: TGTGCCAGCAGCTTAGCGCGGGGGGACCATGGCTACACCTTC. Translating it yields CASSLARGDHGYTF.

The V gene is TRBV19, the J gene TRBJ2-1; 9 bases line up with TRBD1. Per the germline V gene, CDR1 is LNHDA and CDR2 is SQIVND (reference sequence). The V and J ends lost 7 bases and 3 bases, in that order; junction bases with no gene match: 7. This CDR3 has 15 residues. CDR3 region: CASNPQGANYNEQFF. Written as DNA, the CDR3 is TGTGCCAGTAACCCACAGGGGGCAAACTACAATGAGCAGTTCTTC.

This clone has more than one count but fewer than ten. The V and J genes are TRBV7-9 and TRBJ2-7; D call uncertain. The CDR3 runs to 14 residues. CDR1 and CDR2 from the germline V gene are SEHNR and FQNEAQ (reference sequence). V lost 1 base, J lost 3 bases, and 10 bases lay in between. CDR3 protein: CASSLDTARYEQYF. The DNA of the CDR3 is TGTGCCAGCAGCTTAGACACAGCCCGCTACGAGCAGTACTTC. The full variable domain, its missing parts supplied by reference TRBV7-9 and TRBJ2-7, is DTGVSQNPRHKITKRGQNVTFRCDPISEHNRLYWYRQTLGQGPEFLTYFQNEAQLEKSRLLSDRFSAERPKGSFSTLEIQRTEQGDSAMYLCASSLDTARYEQYFGPGTRLTVT.

The CDR3 coding sequence is TGTGCCAGCTCAAAGGGACAGGGGATTTACAATGAGCAGTTCTTC. This codes for CASSKGQGIYNEQFF. The V call is TRBV18, the J call TRBJ2-1; 10 nucleotides line up with TRBD1. This CDR3 has 15 amino acids. Germline assignment: CDR1 KGHSH and CDR2 LQKENI. The V gene end was trimmed by 5 bases and the J gene end by 4 bases; junction bases not matched to a gene: 5.

The rearrangement joins TRBV20-1 to TRBJ2-7, with D unclear. The CDR3 extends over 11 amino acids. Trimming left V 4 bases short and J 0 bases short, with 4 bases between. From germline, CDR1 is DFQATT and CDR2 SNEGSKA (reference sequence). CDR3 coding DNA: TGCAGTGCTACTCGCTCCTACGAGCAGTACTTC. It is translated as CSATRSYEQYF.

The rearrangement links TRBV5-6 to TRBJ2-5; TRBD1 matches 8 bases. Trimming removed 2 bases from V and 5 bases from J; junction bases left unmatched: 8. Germline CDR1 is SGHDT and CDR2 is YYEEEE. This CDR3 contains 15 residues. The CDR3 here is CASSFLTGAGETQYF. CDR3 in DNA: TGTGCCAGCAGCTTTTTGACAGGGGCGGGCGAGACCCAGTACTTC.